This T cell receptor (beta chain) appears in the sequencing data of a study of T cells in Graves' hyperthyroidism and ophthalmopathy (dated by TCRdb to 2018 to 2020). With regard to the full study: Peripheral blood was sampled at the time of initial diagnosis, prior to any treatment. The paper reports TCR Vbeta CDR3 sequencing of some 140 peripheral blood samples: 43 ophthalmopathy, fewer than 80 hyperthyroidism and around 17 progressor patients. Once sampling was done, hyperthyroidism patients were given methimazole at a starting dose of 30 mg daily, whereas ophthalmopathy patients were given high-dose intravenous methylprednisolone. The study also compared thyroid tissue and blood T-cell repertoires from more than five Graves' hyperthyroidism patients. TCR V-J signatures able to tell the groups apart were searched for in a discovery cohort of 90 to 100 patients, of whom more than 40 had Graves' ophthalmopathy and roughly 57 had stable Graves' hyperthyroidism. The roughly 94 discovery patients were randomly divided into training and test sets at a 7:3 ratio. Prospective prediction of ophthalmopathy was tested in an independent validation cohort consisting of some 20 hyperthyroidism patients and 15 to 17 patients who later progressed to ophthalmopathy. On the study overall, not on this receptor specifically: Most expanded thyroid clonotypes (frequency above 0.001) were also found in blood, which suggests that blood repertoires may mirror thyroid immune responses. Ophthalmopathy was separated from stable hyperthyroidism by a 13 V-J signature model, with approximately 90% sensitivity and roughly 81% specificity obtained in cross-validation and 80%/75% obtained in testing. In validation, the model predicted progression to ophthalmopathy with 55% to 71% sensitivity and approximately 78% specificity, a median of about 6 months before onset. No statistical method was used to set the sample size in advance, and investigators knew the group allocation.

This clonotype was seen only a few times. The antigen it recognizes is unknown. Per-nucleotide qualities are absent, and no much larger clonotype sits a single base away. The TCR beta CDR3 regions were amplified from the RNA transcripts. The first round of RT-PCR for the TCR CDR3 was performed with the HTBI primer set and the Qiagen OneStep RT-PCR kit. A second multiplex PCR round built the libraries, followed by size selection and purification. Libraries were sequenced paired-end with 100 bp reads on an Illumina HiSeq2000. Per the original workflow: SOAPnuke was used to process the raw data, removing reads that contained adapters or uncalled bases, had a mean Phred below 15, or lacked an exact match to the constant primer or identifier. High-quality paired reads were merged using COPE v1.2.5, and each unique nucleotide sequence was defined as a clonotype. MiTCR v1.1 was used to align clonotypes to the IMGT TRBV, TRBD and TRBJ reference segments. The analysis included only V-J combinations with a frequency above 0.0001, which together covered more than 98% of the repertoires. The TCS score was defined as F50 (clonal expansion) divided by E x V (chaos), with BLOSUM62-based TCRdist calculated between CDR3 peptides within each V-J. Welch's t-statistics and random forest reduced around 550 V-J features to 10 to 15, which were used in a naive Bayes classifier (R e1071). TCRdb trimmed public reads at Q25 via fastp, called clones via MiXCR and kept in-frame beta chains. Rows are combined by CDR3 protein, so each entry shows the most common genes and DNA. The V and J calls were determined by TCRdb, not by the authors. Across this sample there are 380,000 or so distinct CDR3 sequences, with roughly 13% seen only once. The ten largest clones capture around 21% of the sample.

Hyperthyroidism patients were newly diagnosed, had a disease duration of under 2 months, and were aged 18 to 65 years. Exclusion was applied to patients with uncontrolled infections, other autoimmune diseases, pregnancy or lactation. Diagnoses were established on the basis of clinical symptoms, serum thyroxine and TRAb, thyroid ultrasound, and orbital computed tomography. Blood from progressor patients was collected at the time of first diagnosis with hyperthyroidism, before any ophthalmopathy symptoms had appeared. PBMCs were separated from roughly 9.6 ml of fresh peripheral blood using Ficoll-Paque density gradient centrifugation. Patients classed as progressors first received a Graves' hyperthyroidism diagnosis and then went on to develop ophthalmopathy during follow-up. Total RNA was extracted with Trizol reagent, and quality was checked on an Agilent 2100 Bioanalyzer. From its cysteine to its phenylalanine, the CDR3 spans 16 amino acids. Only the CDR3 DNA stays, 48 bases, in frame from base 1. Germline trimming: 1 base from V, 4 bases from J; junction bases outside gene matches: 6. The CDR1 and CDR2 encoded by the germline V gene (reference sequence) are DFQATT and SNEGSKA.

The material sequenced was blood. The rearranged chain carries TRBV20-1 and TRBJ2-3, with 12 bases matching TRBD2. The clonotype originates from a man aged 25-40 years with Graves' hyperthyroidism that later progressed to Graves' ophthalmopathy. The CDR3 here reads CSARGLAGGFSDTQYF. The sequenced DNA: TGCAGTGCTAGAGGCCTAGCGGGGGGGTTCTCAGATACGCAGTATTTT.